This is a list of T cell receptor beta chains from one sample in a study of T-cell memory formation after mild COVID-19. Each CDR3 protein gets one entry after TCRdb re-called the 5' RACE reads with MiXCR. The profile shows around 130,000 distinct CDR3 sequences, roughly 13% of them singletons. Sequencing input: PBMCs or a T cell subset sorted from them (not recorded which). These TCRs come from an adult woman who had mild COVID-19 (a few samples of this study predate the infection). Cell type and time point are not known. The CDR3 runs from the conserved cysteine through the conserved F or W. A D gene is named only where the DNA matches it firmly. Expanded clones get a size class; other rows say once, few or many, or leave the size out.

TRBD2	few	TRBJ2-3	TRBV4-1	CASSQDPTGTSGEYF	TGCGCCAGCAGCCAAGATCCAACCGGGACTAGCGGGGAGTATTTT
TRBD1	NA	TRBJ1-2	TRBV9	CASSVGDRGGYTF	TGTGCCAGCAGCGTCGGTGACAGGGGTGGCTACACCTTC
TRBD2	few	TRBJ2-5	TRBV6-4	CASSEKSGGAVETQYF	TGTGCCAGCAGTGAAAAGAGCGGGGGGGCCGTGGAGACCCAGTACTTC
NA	NA	TRBJ2-7	TRBV3-1	CASSQEGHGNVYEQYF	TGTGCCAGCAGCCAAGAGGGACACGGGAACGTCTATGAGCAGTACTTC
TRBD2	many	TRBJ2-7	TRBV20-1	CSASGRGSSYEQYF	TGCAGTGCTAGTGGGCGGGGGAGCTCCTACGAGCAGTACTTC
NA	few	TRBJ2-1	TRBV7-9	CASARGGNGYNEQFF	TGTGCCAGCGCGAGAGGGGGGAACGGCTACAATGAGCAGTTCTTC
NA	few	TRBJ1-1	TRBV30	CAWSVGRVDTEAFF	TGTGCCTGGAGTGTAGGCCGGGTTGACACTGAAGCTTTCTTT
TRBD1	many	TRBJ1-1	TRBV7-6	CASSQPQGGSTEAFF	TGTGCCAGCAGCCAACCACAGGGGGGGAGCACTGAAGCTTTCTTT
NA	NA	TRBJ2-7	TRBV29-1	CSVEARGGGSVEQYF	TGCAGCGTTGAAGCCCGCGGAGGGGGGAGCGTCGAGCAGTACTTC
TRBD1	NA	TRBJ2-1	TRBV6-5	CASGLGTGSYNEQFF	TGTGCCAGCGGACTGGGGACAGGATCCTACAATGAGCAGTTCTTC